This T cell receptor (beta chain) comes out of a study of blood T cell repertoires in COVID-19. As handled by the study authors: By means of reference gene primer amplification, nucleated cell counts were estimated. Method: immunoSEQ multiplex PCR; TCRdb's copy keeps in-frame clones and lacks some. V, J and clone size are taken as reported in that table, and D and trimming were inferred from the DNA itself. This sample has just under 65,000 clones, with around four fifths found just once. To note about this clone: The germline gene is not matched at one end of the junction; a read error may be the cause.

The CDR3 totals 15 residues. Germline loops: CDR1 MNHEY, CDR2 SVGEGT. The material sequenced was peripheral blood. The clonotype was recovered from a human donor in a cohort sampled during active COVID-19. The rearrangement uses TRBV6-2 or TRBV6-3 and TRBJ2-4, with a possible D match to TRBD2 (5 bases). Here the CDR3 reads CASSDSGLAKNIQYF. CDR3 in DNA: TGTGCCAGCAGTGACTCCGGACTAGCCAAAAACATTCAGTACTTC.